Here is one T cell receptor beta chain with its context. This clonotype was recorded many times. No cognate antigen has been identified for it. No per-base quality is available; no much larger clone lies one base away. The data were taken from a study of T-cell reconstitution after alpha-beta-depleted transplantation in children (dated by TCRdb to about 2016). The study in broad terms: The study quantitatively tracked T-cell immune reconstitution after TCRalphabeta/CD19-depleted allogeneic hematopoietic cell transplantation in children using TCR repertoire profiling. What the authors observed across the whole study: The high TCRbeta diversity at day 60 in some patients was ascribed to recipient T cells and intrathymic progenitors that had survived conditioning. The apparently early alphabetaT-cell count recovery about two months after transplant was reportedly dependent on only several hundred rapidly expanded clones derived from non-depleted graft cells. Over subsequent months, a decline in hyperexpanded clone frequencies was noted, and after one year, T-cell counts and TCRbeta diversity were mostly ascribed to newly produced T cells.

The sample's treatment or condition label is to be understood as: allogeneic hematopoietic cell transplantation with graft depleted of TCRalphabeta T cells and CD19 B cells. TCRalphabeta/CD19-depleted allogeneic hematopoietic cell grafts were given to the transplant recipients, all of whom were children. The method was PCR. The sequencing machine was an Illumina HiSeq 2500. TCR library preparation used molecular barcoding, with unique molecular identifiers applied to normalize quantification of the TCRbeta repertoire. In-frame beta chains were kept once TCRdb had trimmed the public reads at Q25 with fastp and called clones with MiXCR. Rows with a matching CDR3 protein are joined into one entry that keeps the most common DNA and genes. This sample gives around 670,000 distinct CDR3 sequences in total; around 14% of them show up just once. Around 0.79% of the sample goes to the ten largest clones. V is pared back by 3 bases and J by 5 bases, with 11 bases lying between the germline termini. The CDR3 measures 13 amino acids from cysteine to phenylalanine. The retained sequence is limited to the CDR3, 39 bases, with the frame set at the first base. CDR1 and CDR2, per the germline V gene (reference sequence), are DFQATT and SNEGSKA.

The V and J segments used are TRBV20-1 and TRBJ1-5, with an unclear D gene assignment. The sample here was PBMCs, taken before TCRalphabeta/CD19-depleted stem cell transplant. This TCR was sampled from a girl aged 2-10 years with congenital amegakaryocytic thrombocytopenia, due to receive a stem cell transplant. CDR3 reads: CSASRVRDQPQHF. The DNA reads TGCAGTGCTAGCCGAGTGAGGGATCAGCCCCAGCATTTT.